This TCR beta chain was captured by sequencing in a study of CD8 T cells in Susac syndrome. V was clipped by 4 bases and J by 0 bases, with 17 bases between them. CDR3 length: 17 amino acids. Germline CDR1 is SGHDT and CDR2 is YYEEEE. Study observations and caveats: A relatively small number of individuals underwent TCR sequencing and HLA analysis.

RNA totalling roughly 0.5 to 1 ug underwent reverse transcription with random hexamers. An immunoSEQ multiplex PCR generated amplified TCR beta CDR3 products spanning 54 Vbeta and 13 Jbeta. TCRdb processed the immunoSEQ multiplex PCR reads anew with MiXCR; each CDR3 protein has one entry. The table shows approximately 110,000 distinct CDR3 sequences, with 93% occurring only once. A note on this clonotype: Its antigen remains unknown.

Negative isolation yielded the CD8+ and CD4+ T cells, while FACS enriched the TEMRA cells. V and J are TRBV5-6 and TRBJ2-4; TRBD1 or TRBD2 may be the D gene (5 bases each). This clonotype was obtained from a human donor with multiple sclerosis. Sequenced input: CD8+ T cells from PBMCs. The CDR3 sequence is CASSVAEGLLAKNIQYF. For the CDR3, the DNA is TGTGCCAGCAGCGTTGCCGAGGGGTTACTAGCCAAAAACATTCAGTACTTC.